This paragraph reports one T cell receptor (beta chain). The target antigen is unknown. Healthy Caucasians alone served as donors. This record belongs to a study of identical twins. Study results and limitations: Invariant MAIT and iNKT cells are populations that could partly confound zero-insertion analyses.

Addition of a universal primer site occurred through template switching, and cDNA carried unique molecular identifiers. TCRdb ran MiXCR on the 5' RACE reads and lists one entry per CDR3 protein. The table shows around 550,000 distinct CDR3 sequences, with about 16% occurring only once. In germline, CDR1 is SGHRS, CDR2 YFSETQ. Trimming cost V 0 bases and J 5 bases; bases outside gene matches: 3. CDR3 length: 15 amino acids. These same data were also listed under a study on yellow fever vaccine responses in identical twins.

This sequence joins TRBV5-1 and TRBJ2-3, with 10 nucleotides matching TRBD2. What was sequenced was CD4+ T cells sorted from blood. The receptor comes from a woman in her late teens or twenties in good health. For the CDR3, the DNA is TGCGCCAGCAGCTTGGAGCGGGAGGGCCTAGATACGCAGTATTTT. Translation: CASSLEREGLDTQYF.